Below are 9 T cell receptor beta chains sequenced from a single sample in a study of Ad26.COV2.S vaccination and SARS-CoV-2 variants. Sequencing used immunoSEQ multiplex PCR; TCRdb keeps in-frame clones, though not all of them. This table holds around 370,000 clones, about 90% found once. This material consisted of peripheral blood, taken after recovery from COVID-19. Receptors originate from a human donor who had recovered from COVID-19.

The chain recombines TRBV5-1 with TRBJ2-5; D perhaps matches TRBD1 (6 bases). Germline V gene sequence: CDR1 SGHRS, CDR2 YFSETQ. The length of the CDR3 is 15 residues. V lost 0 bases and J lost 5, with 14 bases in between. The CDR3 reads CASSLATGLEETQYF. CDR3 sequence (DNA): TGCGCCAGCAGCTTGGCGACAGGTCTGGAGGAGACCCAGTACTTC. The entire variable domain, with the rest obtained from reference TRBV5-1 and TRBJ2-5, is as follows: KAGVTQTPRYLIKTRGQQVTLSCSPISGHRSVSWYQQTPGQGLQFLFEYFSETQRNKGNFPGRFSGRQFSNSRSEMNVSTLELGDSALYLCASSLATGLEETQYFGPGTRLLVL.

The chain recombines TRBV29-1 with TRBJ2-7; TRBD1 matches 9 bases. The CDR3 consists of 14 residues. Germline V gene data show CDR1 as SQVTM and CDR2 as ANQGSEA. Losses at the gene ends were 4 bases for V and 3 bases for J; bases not matched to a gene: 7. The CDR3 DNA is TGCAGCGTTGGGGACAGGGAAAGGGGCTACGAGCAGTACTTC. Protein product: CSVGDRERGYEQYF.

The genes are TRBV5-1 and TRBJ2-7; no reliable D call. The CDR3 spans 15 residues. From germline, CDR1 is SGHRS and CDR2 YFSETQ. Trimming left V 4 bases short and J 0 bases short, with 14 bases between. This chain's CDR3 is CASSIVGRHSYEQYF. In nucleotides, the CDR3 is TGCGCCAGCAGCATAGTTGGCAGGCACTCCTACGAGCAGTACTTC. The full variable domain, rest sourced from reference TRBV5-1 and TRBJ2-7, is KAGVTQTPRYLIKTRGQQVTLSCSPISGHRSVSWYQQTPGQGLQFLFEYFSETQRNKGNFPGRFSGRQFSNSRSEMNVSTLELGDSALYLCASSIVGRHSYEQYFGPGTRLTVT.

The chain is built from TRBV9 and TRBJ2-5; TRBD1 matches 7 bases. The CDR3 length is 16 residues. After removal of 2 bases from V and 5 bases from J, the junction contained 12 bases not matched to a gene. Germline CDR1 is SGDLS and CDR2 is YYNGEE. DNA of the CDR3: TGTGCCAGCAGCGTGAAAGGGGGCGCCCCGATGGAGACCCAGTACTTC. This translates into CASSVKGGAPMETQYF.

The rearrangement links TRBV12-3 or TRBV12-4 to TRBJ2-2; no firm D call. Between the trimmed V and J ends, which lost 5 bases and 6 bases, there was a span of 7 bases. The CDR3 consists of 12 residues. This CDR3 is CASSTGPGELFF. DNA of the CDR3: TGTGCCAGCAGTACTGGACCCGGGGAGCTGTTTTTT.

The CDR3 DNA reads as TGTGCCAGTAGTGAAAGTCGTGAGCAGTTCTTC. Translated, it gives CASSESREQFF. The chain combines TRBV19 with TRBJ2-1, with D unresolved. Germline-derived CDR1 and CDR2 are LNHDA and SQIVND (reference sequence). The germline V and J ends were trimmed by 5 bases and 9 bases, with 8 bases remaining between them. The CDR3 spans 11 residues.

The CDR3 sequence: CASSPIGRGGYTF. The CDR3, as DNA: TGTGCCAGCAGCCCCATAGGGCGGGGTGGCTACACCTTC. V is TRBV27 and J is TRBJ1-2; unclear D gene. The V end was cut by 6 bases, the J end by 7 bases, with 15 bases between. Per the germline V gene, CDR1 is MNHEY and CDR2 is SMNVEV (reference sequence). CDR3 length equals 13 residues.

The chain recombines TRBV6-2 or TRBV6-3 with TRBJ1-2, with 9 bases aligning to TRBD1. Trimming cost V 5 bases and J 6 bases; bases outside gene matches: 13. This CDR3 spans 16 amino acids. Germline-derived CDR1 and CDR2 are MNHEY and SVGEGT. CDR3 DNA: TGTGCCAGCAGTCCCCCGGGATCGGGACAGGGAAATGGCTACACCTTC. It specifies CASSPPGSGQGNGYTF.

The chain uses TRBV6-5 and TRBJ2-1, with 7 positions matching TRBD1. CDR1 and CDR2 from the germline V gene are MNHEY and SVGAGI. This CDR3 is built from 16 residues. The V and J ends lost 4 bases and 12 bases, in that order; junction bases with no gene match: 18. The DNA of the CDR3 is TGTGCCAGCAGTTTACAGGGGCCCGGGTTTGCGAACGGGCAGTTCTTC. Its translation: CASSLQGPGFANGQFF.